Below are 25 T cell receptor beta chains sequenced from a single sample in a study of T cells after yellow fever vaccination. TCRdb reanalysed the 5' RACE reads using MiXCR and keeps one entry per CDR3 protein. The sample holds 300,000 or so distinct CDR3 sequences, 10% to 15% seen once. This material consisted of CD4+ T cells sorted from PBMCs, taken 45 days after the yellow fever booster vaccination. Receptor source: a young man who received the YFV17D yellow fever vaccine.

In this sample, this clonotype turned up a few times. This chain uses TRBV4-2 with TRBJ2-1; 7 bases line up with TRBD2. Germline V lookup: CDR1 LGHNA, CDR2 YNFKEQ. The CDR3 totals 17 residues. V gave up 0 bases and J gave up 14 bases; unmatched junction bases: 19. The CDR3 spells CASSQEPFIPTPGLKFF. In DNA, the CDR3 is TGTGCCAGCAGCCAAGAACCATTTATCCCCACTCCGGGACTAAAGTTCTTC.

The chain couples TRBV30 to TRBJ2-1, with a possible D match to TRBD1 (5 bases). Germline lookup yields CDR1 GTSNPN and CDR2 SVGIG (reference sequence). V shed 1 base and J shed 7 bases, with 17 bases lying between them. The CDR3 covers 15 residues. The CDR3 here is CAWSAPGRVDNEQFF. CDR3 in DNA: TGTGCCTGGAGTGCCCCGGGCAGGGTGGATAATGAGCAGTTCTTC. The full variable domain, in which reference TRBV30 and TRBJ2-1 provide the parts outside the CDR3, is SQTIHQWPATLVQPVGSPLSLECTVEGTSNPNLYWYRQAAGRGLQLLFYSVGIGQISSEVPQNLSASRPQDRQFILSSKKLLLSDSGFYLCAWSAPGRVDNEQFFGPGTRLTVL.

This clonotype was found many times. An end of the junction differs from the germline gene, which may be a read error. The chain is built from TRBV7-2 and TRBJ2-3; D may match TRBD1 or TRBD2 (5 bases each). Germline CDR1 reads SGHTA; CDR2 reads FQGNSA. The CDR3 has 14 amino acids. CDR3 bases: TGCGCCAGCAGCTTGAGTGGGGGAACGGATACGCAGTATTTT. Encoded protein: CASSLSGGTDTQYF.

In its sample, this clonotype was seen a few times. The V and J genes are TRBV3-1 and TRBJ2-7; D call uncertain. CDR1 is LGHDT, CDR2 YNNKEL, per germline (reference sequence). The CDR3 consists of 14 residues. V gave up 0 bases and J gave up 6 bases, with 12 bases separating them. The CDR3: CASSQEKGISEQYF. CDR3 DNA sequence: TGTGCCAGCAGCCAAGAAAAAGGGATCTCCGAGCAGTACTTC.

The chain combines TRBV7-2 with TRBJ2-5; TRBD1 agrees at 8 bases. The length of the CDR3 is 15 residues. The germline V gene has CDR1 SGHTA and CDR2 FQGNSA. J was trimmed by 4 bases and V by 3 bases; bases with no gene match: 7. For the CDR3, the DNA is TGTGCCAGCAGCTTTAATCCAGGGGGCGCAGAGACCCAGTACTTC. Its translation: CASSFNPGGAETQYF. Looking up the rest from reference TRBV7-2 and TRBJ2-5 gives the full variable domain: GAGVSQSPSNKVTEKGKDVELRCDPISGHTALYWYRQSLGQGLEFLIYFQGNSAPDKSGLPSDRFSAERTGGSVSTLTIQRTQQEDSAVYLCASSFNPGGAETQYFGPGTRLLVL.

This clonotype was seen a handful of times. The chain carries TRBV7-2 and TRBJ2-1; D remains ambiguous. Looked up from germline, CDR1 is SGHTA and CDR2 is FQGNSA. CDR3 length: 14 residues. Trimming took 5 bases from V and 4 from J, leaving 12 bases between them. This CDR3 is CASSPPLRYNEQFF. Here the CDR3 DNA reads TGTGCCAGCAGCCCCCCCCTCCGGTACAATGAGCAGTTCTTC. The variable domain in full, with the rest retrieved from reference TRBV7-2 and TRBJ2-1, is GAGVSQSPSNKVTEKGKDVELRCDPISGHTALYWYRQSLGQGLEFLIYFQGNSAPDKSGLPSDRFSAERTGGSVSTLTIQRTQQEDSAVYLCASSPPLRYNEQFFGPGTRLTVL.

This clonotype was counted only a few times. This chain connects TRBV12-3 or TRBV12-4 to TRBJ1-1; D gene uncertain. The CDR3 has 14 residues. Trimming pared 3 bases from V and 3 bases from J, leaving 11 bases between. CDR3 sequence reads: CASSLGGIYTEAFF. For the CDR3, the DNA is TGTGCCAGCAGTTTGGGAGGGATCTACACTGAAGCTTTCTTT.

The sample holds a few counts of this clonotype. The chain carries TRBV29-1 and TRBJ2-5; D is unresolved. This CDR3 has 12 residues. Per germline, CDR1 SQVTM and CDR2 ANQGSEA. Trimming removed 8 bases at V and 1 base at J, with 11 bases between. The DNA for the CDR3 is TGCAGCTCCCGACAATTCCAAGAGACCCAGTACTTC. The encoded protein is CSSRQFQETQYF. Complete variable domain (other parts from reference TRBV29-1 and TRBJ2-5): SAVISQKPSRDICQRGTSLTIQCQVDSQVTMMFWYRQQPGQSLTLIATANQGSEATYESGFVIDKFPISRPNLTFSTLTVSNMSPEDSSIYLCSSRQFQETQYFGPGTRLLVL.

As to this clonotype: At one end the junction does not follow the germline gene, possibly because of a read error. The chain uses TRBV11-2 and TRBJ2-7, with D unclear. Germline assignment: CDR1 SGHAT and CDR2 FQNNGV. The CDR3 totals 11 residues. CDR3: CASSWDSRPDF. The CDR3 nucleotides are TGTGCCAGCAGCTGGGATAGCAGGCCGGACTTC.

As DNA, the CDR3 is TGTGCCAGCAGCGAACTAGCGTCGACCGGGGAGCTGTTTTTT. It is translated as CASSELASTGELFF. The rearrangement uses TRBV5-5 and TRBJ2-2; TRBD2 matches 7 bases. The CDR3 consists of 14 residues. V shed 4 bases, J shed 5 bases, and the junction held 5 bases outside the gene matches. CDR1 is SGHKS and CDR2 is YYEKEE in the germline V gene (reference sequence).

Only a few counts were recorded for this clonotype. The chain uses TRBV5-8 and TRBJ1-1; 9 bases line up with TRBD1. Per germline, CDR1 SGHTS and CDR2 YDEGEE. V lost 2 bases and J lost 5; bases outside the gene matches: 7. The CDR3 is 15 amino acids. Written as DNA, the CDR3 is TGTGCCAGCAGCTTAACGGGACAGGGATGGACTGAAGCTTTCTTT. Its translation: CASSLTGQGWTEAFF.

The chain recombines TRBV29-1 with TRBJ2-7; the D gene is possibly TRBD2 (6 bases). V lost 6 bases and J lost 3, with 15 bases in between. Germline V gene lookup returns CDR1 SQVTM and CDR2 ANQGSEA. The CDR3 extends over 13 amino acids. The CDR3 DNA is TGCAGCGTGTCCCCAGCGGGTCACTACGAGCAGTACTTC. It specifies CSVSPAGHYEQYF.

The chain recombines TRBV18 with TRBJ2-7, with a possible D match to TRBD2 (5 bases). V was trimmed by 6 bases and J by 5 bases, leaving 17 bases between them. Germline V gene lookup returns CDR1 KGHSH and CDR2 LQKENI. The CDR3 has 14 amino acids. The CDR3, as DNA: TGTGCCAGCTCGTCGGGAAGGGCCCCCCACGAGCAGTACTTC. Translated, it gives CASSSGRAPHEQYF.

The V gene is TRBV10-3, the J gene TRBJ1-5, with a possible D match to TRBD1 (6 bases). The CDR3 is made up of 17 amino acids. In germline, CDR1 is ENHRY, CDR2 SYGVKD. V was clipped by 5 bases and J by 0 bases, with 17 bases between them. The CDR3 protein is CAISRGAAALSNQPQHF. DNA of the CDR3: TGTGCCATCAGTAGGGGGGCCGCAGCCCTTAGCAATCAGCCCCAGCATTTT.

This sequence joins TRBV7-8 and TRBJ1-2; D not resolved. From germline, CDR1 is SGHVS and CDR2 FQNEAQ. CDR3 length equals 12 residues. V was cut by 5 bases and J by 5 bases, with 9 bases left in between. The CDR3: CASSIDHYGYTF. CDR3 in DNA: TGTGCCAGCAGCATAGACCATTATGGCTACACCTTC.

The J gene is TRBJ2-7, the V gene TRBV5-1; D is possibly TRBD2 (5 bases). This CDR3 has 14 residues. Germline V gene sequence: CDR1 SGHRS, CDR2 YFSETQ. V was trimmed by 2 bases and J by 5 bases, leaving 14 bases between them. CDR3 coding DNA: TGCGCCAGCAGCTTAGGGAGCGCCCGGAACGAGCAGTACTTC. Protein product: CASSLGSARNEQYF.

The gene calls are TRBV12-3 or TRBV12-4 and TRBJ2-7; 14 bases are shared with TRBD2. Unmatched junction bases numbered 5, after V lost 7 bases and J lost 3 bases. The CDR3 covers 15 residues. CDR3 nucleotides: TGTGCCAGCACCCCAGGACTAGCGGGGGGCTACGAGCAGTACTTC. Its translation is CASTPGLAGGYEQYF.

The chain uses TRBV5-1 and TRBJ2-5, with D perhaps TRBD1 (6 bases). The CDR3 is 14 amino acids. CDR1 SGHRS and CDR2 YFSETQ come from the germline V gene. Trimming pared 3 bases from V and 4 bases from J, leaving 13 bases between. The DNA of the CDR3 is TGCGCCAGCAGCTGGACAGTCCGAGGAGAGACCCAGTACTTC. Encoded protein: CASSWTVRGETQYF. The variable domain in full, completed from reference TRBV5-1 and TRBJ2-5, reads KAGVTQTPRYLIKTRGQQVTLSCSPISGHRSVSWYQQTPGQGLQFLFEYFSETQRNKGNFPGRFSGRQFSNSRSEMNVSTLELGDSALYLCASSWTVRGETQYFGPGTRLLVL.

The chain couples TRBV9 to TRBJ2-7; D unclear. Germline CDR1 and CDR2: SGDLS and YYNGEE. Trimming removed 0 bases from V and 5 bases from J, with 12 bases in between. The CDR3 consists of 14 residues. The CDR3 loop is CASSVGNPADEQYF. CDR3 nucleotide sequence: TGTGCCAGCAGCGTAGGGAACCCCGCGGACGAGCAGTACTTC.

This clonotype has just a few counts. V and J are TRBV5-1 and TRBJ1-2, with 8 bases that match TRBD1. Germline V gene lookup returns CDR1 SGHRS and CDR2 YFSETQ. CDR3 length: 13 amino acids. J was trimmed by 7 bases and V by 4 bases; bases with no gene match: 6. The CDR3 DNA reads as TGCGCCAGCAGCCCCCGACAGGGGAGTGGCTACACCTTC. Translated: CASSPRQGSGYTF.

The sample holds a few counts of this clonotype. This chain uses TRBV5-1 with TRBJ2-2, with 14 bases aligning to TRBD2. Germline V gene sequence: CDR1 SGHRS, CDR2 YFSETQ. The CDR3 has 21 amino acids. The junction had 14 bases not matched to a gene; V was cut back by 0 bases and J by 4 bases. CDR3 in DNA: TGCGCCAGCAGCTTGGCGGGCCTCTTGACTAGCGGGAGGGGGAGCACCGGGGAGCTGTTTTTT. It is translated as CASSLAGLLTSGRGSTGELFF. Full variable domain (remainder filled in from reference TRBV5-1 and TRBJ2-2): KAGVTQTPRYLIKTRGQQVTLSCSPISGHRSVSWYQQTPGQGLQFLFEYFSETQRNKGNFPGRFSGRQFSNSRSEMNVSTLELGDSALYLCASSLAGLLTSGRGSTGELFFGEGSRLTVL.

This clonotype has just a few counts. V is TRBV29-1 and J is TRBJ2-7, with D perhaps TRBD2 (6 bases). The ends were cut back, 6 bases at V and 2 bases at J, with 17 bases in the middle. This CDR3 has 14 residues. The germline gives CDR1 SQVTM, CDR2 ANQGSEA. In nucleotides, the CDR3 is TGCAGCGTCAAGGACGGACTACTACCCTACGAGCAGTACTTC. It is translated as CSVKDGLLPYEQYF.

This rearrangement joins TRBV7-9 to TRBJ2-1; D perhaps matches TRBD1 (6 bases). The CDR3 has 14 amino acids. Germline CDR1 and CDR2: SEHNR and FQNEAQ (reference sequence). V was pared by 5 bases and J by 8 bases, with 16 bases between. The DNA for the CDR3 is TGTGCCAGCAGCCTCACGTCAGGGGATGATGAGCAGTTCTTC. The encoded protein is CASSLTSGDDEQFF.

This clonotype turned up a few times. The genes are TRBV7-2 and TRBJ1-2, with D uncertain. Germline V gene lookup returns CDR1 SGHTA and CDR2 FQGNSA. V was trimmed by 5 bases and J by 1 base, leaving 8 bases between them. The CDR3 sequence is 13 residues long. CDR3 DNA: TGTGCCAGCAGCCCGGGGAGTAACTATGGCTACACCTTC. The encoded protein is CASSPGSNYGYTF.

This clonotype was detected only a few times. This rearrangement joins TRBV29-1 to TRBJ1-1, with TRBD1 matching 7 bases. V trimming: 6 bases; J trimming: 6 bases; junction bases outside the gene matches: 10. Germline assignment: CDR1 SQVTM and CDR2 ANQGSEA. CDR3 size: 13 residues. The CDR3: CSVYRGVGAEAFF. DNA for the CDR3: TGCAGCGTCTACAGGGGAGTGGGAGCTGAAGCTTTCTTT.